A selection of T cell receptor beta chains follows, all from one sample in a study of human T cells and chemical hapten exposure. Using its own MiXCR run on the RACE reads, TCRdb lists one record per CDR3 protein. The data show around 200,000 distinct CDR3 sequences, with just under 30% seen just once and about 2.8% held by the top ten. The sequencing used whole blood, collected in connection with sensitization to the hapten diphenylcyclopropenone (DPC). The origin of the receptors is a woman under 40 with alopecia areata. Some clones in this sample may be carry-over from other donors' samples. Both conserved end residues are part of each CDR3. D genes are given only for firm matches.

D: .; J: TRBJ2-7; V: TRBV4-1; CDR3: CASSQEAGHDYEQYF
D: TRBD2; J: TRBJ2-3; V: TRBV29-1; CDR3: CSVERRTSRDTQYF
D: TRBD2; J: TRBJ2-1; V: TRBV28; CDR3: CASRNLAGIYNEQFF
D: .; J: TRBJ2-1; V: TRBV15; CDR3: CATSRPNNEQFF
D: TRBD1; J: TRBJ1-1; V: TRBV29-1; CDR3: CSVAQGASTEAFF
D: .; J: TRBJ2-7; V: TRBV15; CDR3: CATSRGRDTYEQYF
D: .; J: TRBJ2-7; V: TRBV30; CDR3: CAWSRSGTYEQYF
D: .; J: TRBJ2-4; V: TRBV29-1; CDR3: CSARRGDIQYF
D: TRBD1; J: TRBJ2-7; V: TRBV10-3; CDR3: CAISEGTGAYEQYF
D: .; J: TRBJ1-2; V: TRBV5-1; CDR3: CASSFGAGTAFGYTF
D: .; J: TRBJ1-4; V: TRBV28; CDR3: CATPGPPTNEKLFF
D: TRBD1; J: TRBJ2-7; V: TRBV12-3/TRBV12-4; CDR3: CASSLGDRRSYEQYF
D: TRBD2; J: TRBJ2-3; V: TRBV19; CDR3: CASSIVPAGVLDTQYF
D: TRBD2; J: TRBJ2-1; V: TRBV11-1; CDR3: CASSSGTSSNEQFF
D: .; J: TRBJ1-2; V: TRBV6-5; CDR3: CASSYGRGSGYGYTF
D: .; J: TRBJ2-1; V: TRBV28; CDR3: CASSYLASNSYNEQFF
D: .; J: TRBJ1-1; V: TRBV7-2; CDR3: CASSLMAGETEAFF
D: .; J: TRBJ2-7; V: TRBV7-8; CDR3: CASSLAGGRYEQYF
D: .; J: TRBJ1-1; V: TRBV20-1; CDR3: CSASLGALNTEAFF
D: TRBD2; J: TRBJ2-5; V: TRBV20-1; CDR3: CSAGTSAQETQYF
D: TRBD2; J: TRBJ2-7; V: TRBV25-1; CDR3: CASSAGLAGYEQYF
D: .; J: TRBJ2-1; V: TRBV7-9; CDR3: CASSLETRYNEQFF
D: .; J: TRBJ2-5; V: TRBV29-1; CDR3: CSVDRSSETQYF
D: TRBD2; J: TRBJ2-4; V: TRBV18; CDR3: CASSPPLAGGRGIQYF
D: .; J: TRBJ1-4; V: TRBV6-2/TRBV6-3; CDR3: CASNPGGSNEKLFF
D: .; J: TRBJ1-2; V: TRBV10-3; CDR3: CAISVTDSNYGYTF
D: .; J: TRBJ1-3; V: TRBV28; CDR3: CASSSAGGSGNTIYF
D: .; J: TRBJ2-5; V: TRBV7-2; CDR3: CASSFSIGETQYF
D: .; J: TRBJ2-7; V: TRBV28; CDR3: CASRHRTADYEQYF
D: .; J: TRBJ1-1; V: TRBV18; CDR3: CASSPQERDTEAFF
D: TRBD1; J: TRBJ1-1; V: TRBV15; CDR3: CATSRVHGTGGTEAFF
D: TRBD2; J: TRBJ2-3; V: TRBV11-2; CDR3: CASSFLAGATDTQYF
D: .; J: TRBJ1-2; V: TRBV29-1; CDR3: CSVGGRDYGYTF
D: .; J: TRBJ1-1; V: TRBV29-1; CDR3: CSVARGDTEAFF
D: .; J: TRBJ2-3; V: TRBV11-2; CDR3: CASSLAGGEDTQYF
D: .; J: TRBJ1-1; V: TRBV25-1; CDR3: CASRGGGGTEAFF
D: .; J: TRBJ2-3; V: TRBV18; CDR3: CASSLDQTSTDTQYF
D: .; J: TRBJ1-5; V: TRBV29-1; CDR3: CSVGGDSNQPQHF
D: TRBD2; J: TRBJ2-3; V: TRBV10-3; CDR3: CAISGLAGGLSSTDTQYF
D: .; J: TRBJ1-2; V: TRBV21-1; CDR3: CASSKDPEGGVNSLYGYTF
D: TRBD1; J: TRBJ1-1; V: TRBV7-8; CDR3: CASSLDRPGGNTEAFF
D: .; J: TRBJ2-7; V: TRBV21-1; CDR3: CASSNGPLGLAGGTYEQYF
D: TRBD2; J: TRBJ2-3; V: TRBV20-1; CDR3: CSATAGGLGDTQYF
D: .; J: TRBJ1-6; V: TRBV12-3/TRBV12-4; CDR3: CASSLALGGSSYNSPLHF
D: TRBD2; J: TRBJ2-7; V: TRBV7-2; CDR3: CASSPREVTYEQYF
D: .; J: TRBJ1-6; V: TRBV12-3/TRBV12-4; CDR3: CASSLVEGAPLHF
D: TRBD2; J: TRBJ2-1; V: TRBV15; CDR3: CATSRDPAGAVNEQFF
D: .; J: TRBJ2-3; V: TRBV28; CDR3: CASSLSAAGTDTQYF
D: .; J: TRBJ1-1; V: TRBV11-1; CDR3: CASSREKPLNTEAFF
D: .; J: TRBJ1-1; V: TRBV29-1; CDR3: CSVAPGGAAEAFF
D: .; J: TRBJ2-5; V: TRBV7-9; CDR3: CASSLTGTRETQYF
D: .; J: TRBJ1-3; V: TRBV6-2/TRBV6-3; CDR3: CASSQGGNTIYF
D: .; J: TRBJ2-3; V: TRBV7-2; CDR3: CASSLAGGPADTQYF